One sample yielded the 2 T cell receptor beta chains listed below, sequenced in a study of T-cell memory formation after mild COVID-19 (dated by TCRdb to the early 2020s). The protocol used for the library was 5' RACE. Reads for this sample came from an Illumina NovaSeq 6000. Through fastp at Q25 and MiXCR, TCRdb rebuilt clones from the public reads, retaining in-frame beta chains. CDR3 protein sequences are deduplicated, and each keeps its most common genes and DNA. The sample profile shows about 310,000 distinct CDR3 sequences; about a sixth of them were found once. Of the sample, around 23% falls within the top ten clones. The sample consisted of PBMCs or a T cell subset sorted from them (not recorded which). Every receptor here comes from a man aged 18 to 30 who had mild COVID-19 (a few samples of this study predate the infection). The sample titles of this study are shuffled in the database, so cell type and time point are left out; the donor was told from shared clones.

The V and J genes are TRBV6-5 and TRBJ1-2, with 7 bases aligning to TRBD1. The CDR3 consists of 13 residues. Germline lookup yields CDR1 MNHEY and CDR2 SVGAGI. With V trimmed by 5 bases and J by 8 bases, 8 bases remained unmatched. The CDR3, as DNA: TGTGCCAGCAGTGTGGACAGGCTAGGAGGCTACACCTTC. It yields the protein CASSVDRLGGYTF.

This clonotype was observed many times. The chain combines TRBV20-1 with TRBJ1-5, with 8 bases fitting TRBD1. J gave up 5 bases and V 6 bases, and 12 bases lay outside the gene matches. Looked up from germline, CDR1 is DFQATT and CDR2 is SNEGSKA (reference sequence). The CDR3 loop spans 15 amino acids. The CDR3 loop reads CSAETAGTGDQPQHF. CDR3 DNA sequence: TGCAGTGCCGAGACCGCCGGGACAGGAGATCAGCCCCAGCATTTT.